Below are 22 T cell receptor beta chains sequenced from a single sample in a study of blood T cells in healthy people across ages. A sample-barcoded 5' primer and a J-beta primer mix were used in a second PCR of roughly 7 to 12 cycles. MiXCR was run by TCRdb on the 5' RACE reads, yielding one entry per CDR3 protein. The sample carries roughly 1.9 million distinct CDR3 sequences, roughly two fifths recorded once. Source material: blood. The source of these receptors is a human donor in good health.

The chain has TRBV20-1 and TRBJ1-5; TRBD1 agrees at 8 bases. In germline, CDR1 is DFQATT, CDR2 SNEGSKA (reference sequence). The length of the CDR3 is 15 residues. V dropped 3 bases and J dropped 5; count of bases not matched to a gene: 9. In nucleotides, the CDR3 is TGCAGTGCTAGGACGACAGGGGCCGACGATCAGCCCCAGCATTTT. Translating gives CSARTTGADDQPQHF.

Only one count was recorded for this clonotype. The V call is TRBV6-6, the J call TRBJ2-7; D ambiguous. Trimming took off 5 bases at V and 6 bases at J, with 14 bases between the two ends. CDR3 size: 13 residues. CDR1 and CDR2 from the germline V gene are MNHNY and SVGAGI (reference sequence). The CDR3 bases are TGTGCCAGCAGTGGCGTGGGTGAAGTCGAGCAGTACTTC. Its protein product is CASSGVGEVEQYF.

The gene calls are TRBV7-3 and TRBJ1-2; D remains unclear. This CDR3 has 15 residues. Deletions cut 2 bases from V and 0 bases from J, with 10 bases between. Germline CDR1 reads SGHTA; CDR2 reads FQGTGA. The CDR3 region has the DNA TGTGCCAGCAGCTTAGAGGCAGGAGCTAACTATGGCTACACCTTC. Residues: CASSLEAGANYGYTF. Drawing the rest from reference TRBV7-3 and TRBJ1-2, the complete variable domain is GAGVSQTPSNKVTEKGKYVELRCDPISGHTALYWYRQSLGQGPEFLIYFQGTGAADDSGLPNDRFFAVRPEGSVSTLKIQRTERGDSAVYLCASSLEAGANYGYTFGSGTRLTVV.

The CDR3 DNA is TGCAGCGTTGTTGTGGGTTATGAAAAACTGTTTTTT. Translated: CSVVVGYEKLFF. V and J are TRBV29-1 and TRBJ1-4; D call uncertain. Germline assignment: CDR1 SQVTM and CDR2 ANQGSEA. The CDR3 loop spans 12 amino acids. V lost 4 bases to trimming and J lost 6 bases, with 9 bases between them.

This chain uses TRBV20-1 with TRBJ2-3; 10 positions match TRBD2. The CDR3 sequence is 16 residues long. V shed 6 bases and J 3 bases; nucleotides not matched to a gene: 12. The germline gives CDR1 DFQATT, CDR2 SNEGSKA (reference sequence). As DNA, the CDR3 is TGCAGTGCCCAGAATTATCTAGCGGGGGTTACAGATACGCAGTATTTT. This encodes CSAQNYLAGVTDTQYF.

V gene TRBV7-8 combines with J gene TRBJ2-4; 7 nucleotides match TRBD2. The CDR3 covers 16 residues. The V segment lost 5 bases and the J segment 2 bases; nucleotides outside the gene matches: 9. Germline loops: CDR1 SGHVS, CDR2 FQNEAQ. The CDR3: CASSRQWGGSKNIQYF. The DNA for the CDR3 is TGTGCCAGCAGCCGCCAATGGGGGGGATCCAAAAACATTCAGTACTTC.

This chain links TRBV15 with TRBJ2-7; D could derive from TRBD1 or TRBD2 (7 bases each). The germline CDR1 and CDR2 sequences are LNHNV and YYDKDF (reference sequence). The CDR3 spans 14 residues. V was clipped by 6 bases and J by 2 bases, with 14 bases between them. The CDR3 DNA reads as TGTGCCACCAGGAGGCAGGGGGGGCCCTACGAGCAGTACTTC. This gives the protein CATRRQGGPYEQYF. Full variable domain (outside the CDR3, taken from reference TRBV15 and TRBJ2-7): DAMVIQNPRYQVTQFGKPVTLSCSQTLNHNVMYWYQQKSSQAPKLLFHYYDKDFNNEADTPDNFQSRRPNTSFCFLDIRSPGLGDTAMYLCATRRQGGPYEQYFGPGTRLTVT.

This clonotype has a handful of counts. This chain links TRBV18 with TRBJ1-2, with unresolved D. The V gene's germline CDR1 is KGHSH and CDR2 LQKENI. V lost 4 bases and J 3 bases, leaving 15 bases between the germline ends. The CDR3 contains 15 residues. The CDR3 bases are TGTGCCAGCTCACGCCAGGCCCGAATTGACTATGGCTACACCTTC. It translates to CASSRQARIDYGYTF.

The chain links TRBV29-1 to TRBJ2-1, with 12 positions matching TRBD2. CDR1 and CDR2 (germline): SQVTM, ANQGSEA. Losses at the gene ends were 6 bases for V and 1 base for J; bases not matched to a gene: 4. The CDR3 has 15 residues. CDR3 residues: CSVGLAGYSYNEQFF. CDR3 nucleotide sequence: TGCAGCGTAGGACTAGCGGGGTATTCCTACAATGAGCAGTTCTTC.

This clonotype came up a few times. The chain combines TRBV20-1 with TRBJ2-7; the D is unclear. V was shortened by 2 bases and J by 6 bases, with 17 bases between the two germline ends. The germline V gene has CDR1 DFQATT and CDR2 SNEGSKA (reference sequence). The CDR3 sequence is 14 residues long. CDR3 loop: CSARNPPPLTEQYF. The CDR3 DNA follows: TGCAGTGCTAGAAACCCCCCACCCCTGACCGAGCAGTACTTC.

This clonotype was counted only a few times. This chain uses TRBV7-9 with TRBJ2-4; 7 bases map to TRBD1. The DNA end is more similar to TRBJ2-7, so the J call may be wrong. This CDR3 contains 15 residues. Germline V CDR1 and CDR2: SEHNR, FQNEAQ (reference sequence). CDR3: CASSMVGQKLYEQYF. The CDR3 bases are TGTGCCAGCAGCATGGTGGGACAGAAGTTATACGAGCAGTACTTC.

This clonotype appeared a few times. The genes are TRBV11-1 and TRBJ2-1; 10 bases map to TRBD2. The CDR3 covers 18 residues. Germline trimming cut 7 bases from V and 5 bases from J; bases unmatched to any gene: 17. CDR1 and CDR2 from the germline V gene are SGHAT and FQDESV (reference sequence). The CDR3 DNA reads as TGTGCCAGCACCTCCCGGGGACTAGCGAAAGAGCCCAACAATGAGCAGTTCTTC. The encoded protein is CASTSRGLAKEPNNEQFF. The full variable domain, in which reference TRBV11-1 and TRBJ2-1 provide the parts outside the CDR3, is EAEVAQSPRYKITEKSQAVAFWCDPISGHATLYWYRQILGQGPELLVQFQDESVVDDSQLPKDRFSAERLKGVDSTLKIQPAELGDSAMYLCASTSRGLAKEPNNEQFFGPGTRLTVL.

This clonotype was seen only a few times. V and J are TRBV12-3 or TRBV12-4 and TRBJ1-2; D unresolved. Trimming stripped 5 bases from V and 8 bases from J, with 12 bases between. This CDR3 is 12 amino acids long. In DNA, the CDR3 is TGTGCCAGCAGTCCCTGGCCCCTCGGCTACACCTTC. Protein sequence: CASSPWPLGYTF.

In DNA form, the CDR3 reads TGCAGTGCAAGGGGGACTAGTGCGCGAGAGCAGTACTTC. Its translation is CSARGTSAREQYF. J is TRBJ2-7 and V is TRBV20-1, with 8 bases identical to TRBD2. CDR3 size: 13 residues. Trimming cost V 6 bases and J 7 bases; bases outside gene matches: 11. CDR1 is DFQATT and CDR2 is SNEGSKA in the germline V gene (reference sequence).

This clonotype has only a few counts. In DNA, the CDR3 is TGTGCCAGCAGTGAGCCCCCGGGGGTTAGCTCCTACGAGCAGTACTTC. Protein: CASSEPPGVSSYEQYF. The chain recombines TRBV6-4 with TRBJ2-7, with a tentative D call TRBD2 (6 bases). Deletions cut 3 bases from V and 0 bases from J, with 15 bases between. Germline-derived CDR1 and CDR2 are MRHNA and SNTAGT. This CDR3 has 16 residues.

In DNA form, the CDR3 reads TGTGCCACCAGTGATAAGGTGGGGGGGTCCTACAATGAGCAGTTCTTC. Translating it yields CATSDKVGGSYNEQFF. The V and J genes are TRBV24-1 and TRBJ2-1; 7 nucleotides agree with TRBD2. The CDR3 sequence is 16 residues long. Trimming took 3 bases from V and 1 from J; bases not matched to a gene: 5. Germline CDR1 is KGHDR and CDR2 is SFDVKD.

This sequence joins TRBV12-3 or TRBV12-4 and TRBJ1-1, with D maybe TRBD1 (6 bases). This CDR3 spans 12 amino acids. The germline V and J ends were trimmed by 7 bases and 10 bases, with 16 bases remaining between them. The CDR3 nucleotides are TGTGCCAGCACAATAAACAGGGCACGAGCTTTCTTT. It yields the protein CASTINRARAFF.

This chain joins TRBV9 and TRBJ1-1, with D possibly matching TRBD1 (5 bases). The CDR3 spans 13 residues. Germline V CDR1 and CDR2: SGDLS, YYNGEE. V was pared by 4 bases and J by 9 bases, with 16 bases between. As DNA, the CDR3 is TGTGCCAGCAGCCTGACCGGGACGGATAAAGCTTTCTTT. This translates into CASSLTGTDKAFF.

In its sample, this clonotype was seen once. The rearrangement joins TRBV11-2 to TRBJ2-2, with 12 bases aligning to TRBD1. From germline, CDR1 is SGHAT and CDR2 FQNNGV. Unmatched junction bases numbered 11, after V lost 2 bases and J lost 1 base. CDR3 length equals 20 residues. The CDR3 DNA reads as TGTGCCAGCAGCTTATGGCGTGTAAGGGACAGGGGGCGGAACACCGGGGAGCTGTTTTTT. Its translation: CASSLWRVRDRGRNTGELFF.

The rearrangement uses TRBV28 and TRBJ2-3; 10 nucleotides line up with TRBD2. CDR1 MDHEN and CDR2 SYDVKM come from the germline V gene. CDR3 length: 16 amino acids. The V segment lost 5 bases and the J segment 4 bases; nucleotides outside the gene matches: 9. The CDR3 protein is CASSPSGGASADTQYF. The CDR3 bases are TGTGCCAGCAGTCCGAGCGGGGGGGCTAGTGCAGATACGCAGTATTTT.

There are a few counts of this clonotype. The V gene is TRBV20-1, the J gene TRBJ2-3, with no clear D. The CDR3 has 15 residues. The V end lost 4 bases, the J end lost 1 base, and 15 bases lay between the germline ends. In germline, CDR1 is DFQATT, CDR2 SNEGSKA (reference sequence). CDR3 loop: CSATPLTRGTDTQYF. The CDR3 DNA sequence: TGCAGTGCTACTCCCCTGACCCGAGGCACAGATACGCAGTATTTT.

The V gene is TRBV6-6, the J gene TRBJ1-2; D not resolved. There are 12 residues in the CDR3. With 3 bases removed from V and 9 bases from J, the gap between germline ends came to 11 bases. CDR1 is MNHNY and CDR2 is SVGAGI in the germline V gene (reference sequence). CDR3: CASSYSRDSYTF. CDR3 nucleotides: TGTGCCAGCAGTTATTCGCGTGATAGCTACACCTTC.